These 30 T cell receptor beta chains were all obtained from the same sample, sequenced in a study of Ad26.COV2.S vaccination and SARS-CoV-2 variants. Profiling relied on immunoSEQ multiplex PCR, and the TCRdb table lists in-frame clones only, not all of them. The sample lists 97,000 or so clones, over 70% occurring once. Material: peripheral blood, obtained after recovery from COVID-19. Source of these receptors: a human donor who had recovered from COVID-19.

The rearrangement links TRBV11-2 to TRBJ1-2; no reliable D call. V gave up 1 base and J gave up 3 bases, with 9 bases separating them. The CDR3 has 14 amino acids. CDR1 SGHAT and CDR2 FQNNGV come from the germline V gene. The CDR3 here is CASSLAGFDYGYTF. CDR3 DNA sequence: TGTGCCAGCAGCTTAGCAGGTTTTGACTATGGCTACACCTTC.

The chain uses TRBV15 and TRBJ2-2; D unclear. The CDR3 consists of 15 residues. Per germline, CDR1 LNHNV and CDR2 YYDKDF (reference sequence). With 4 bases removed from V and 0 bases from J, the gap between germline ends came to 9 bases. The CDR3 nucleotides are TGTGCCACCAGCAATGTATTACCGAACACCGGGGAGCTGTTTTTT. Amino acids: CATSNVLPNTGELFF. The full variable domain, with the rest looked up from reference TRBV15 and TRBJ2-2, is DAMVIQNPRYQVTQFGKPVTLSCSQTLNHNVMYWYQQKSSQAPKLLFHYYDKDFNNEADTPDNFQSRRPNTSFCFLDIRSPGLGDTAMYLCATSNVLPNTGELFFGEGSRLTVL.

This rearrangement joins TRBV19 to TRBJ1-6; D possibly corresponds to TRBD1 (6 bases). Germline V gene data show CDR1 as LNHDA and CDR2 as SQIVND (reference sequence). This CDR3 comprises 14 residues. Deletions cut 5 bases from V and 8 bases from J, with 13 bases between. As DNA, the CDR3 is TGTGCCAGTAGTTCACAGGGAGCGCATTCACCCCTCCACTTT. This encodes CASSSQGAHSPLHF.

The chain links TRBV30 to TRBJ2-7; D might be TRBD2 (6 bases). The CDR3 contains 11 residues. Germline CDR1 and CDR2: GTSNPN and SVGIG (reference sequence). V was pared by 4 bases and J by 6 bases, with 10 bases between. The CDR3 DNA follows: TGTGCCTGGAAGGTGGGAGGCGAGCAGTACTTC. Protein product: CAWKVGGEQYF.

V is TRBV19 and J is TRBJ2-5; no clear D gene. Deletions cut 3 bases from V and 5 bases from J, with 10 bases between. The CDR3 sequence is 13 residues long. Germline assignment: CDR1 LNHDA and CDR2 SQIVND (reference sequence). The CDR3 nucleotides are TGTGCCAGTAGTATCACCCTAGAGGAGACCCAGTACTTC. Its protein is CASSITLEETQYF. Together with reference TRBV19 and TRBJ2-5, the CDR3 gives the full variable domain: DGGITQSPKYLFRKEGQNVTLSCEQNLNHDAMYWYRQDPGQGLRLIYYSQIVNDFQKGDIAEGYSVSREKKESFPLTVTSAQKNPTAFYLCASSITLEETQYFGPGTRLLVL.

This clone was counted between two and nine times. The chain carries TRBV27 and TRBJ1-2; D is uncertain. V was clipped by 5 bases and J by 0 bases, with 7 bases between them. Germline V CDR1 and CDR2: MNHEY, SMNVEV (reference sequence). This CDR3 is 13 amino acids long. CDR3 residues: CASSTGANYGYTF. As DNA, the CDR3 is TGTGCCAGCAGTACCGGAGCTAACTATGGCTACACCTTC.

The chain couples TRBV7-3 to TRBJ1-5; 7 nucleotides align to TRBD1. V dropped 5 bases and J dropped 7; count of bases not matched to a gene: 5. The germline V gene has CDR1 SGHTA and CDR2 FQGTGA. The CDR3 has 13 residues. CDR3 sequence reads: CASSLQGDQPQHF. The DNA for the CDR3 is TGTGCCAGCAGCCTCCAGGGGGACCAGCCCCAGCATTTT.

The chain links TRBV5-1 to TRBJ2-1, with 7 positions matching TRBD2. The CDR3 length is 17 residues. Germline V gene data show CDR1 as SGHRS and CDR2 as YFSETQ. Unmatched junction bases numbered 8, after V lost 0 bases and J lost 2 bases. CDR3 region: CASSLVSGTTPYNEQFF. CDR3 DNA: TGCGCCAGCAGCTTGGTTTCTGGGACTACACCCTACAATGAGCAGTTCTTC.

The chain employs TRBV30 and TRBJ1-2; D uncertain. The germline CDR1 and CDR2 sequences are GTSNPN and SVGIG (reference sequence). Trimming took off 0 bases at V and 1 base at J, with 15 bases between the two ends. CDR3 length equals 16 residues. CDR3 amino acids: CAWSVSAQWDNYGYTF. DNA of the CDR3: TGTGCCTGGAGTGTATCCGCACAGTGGGATAACTATGGCTACACCTTC.

This chain uses TRBV5-1 with TRBJ2-1, with TRBD1 matching 10 bases. This CDR3 is built from 17 residues. In germline, CDR1 is SGHRS, CDR2 YFSETQ. J lost 7 bases, V lost 0 bases, and 10 bases had no gene match. The DNA of the CDR3 is TGCGCCAGCAGCTTGGCCCCTCCGGGACAGGGGACGAATGAGCAGTTCTTC. The encoded protein is CASSLAPPGQGTNEQFF.

The chain joins TRBV29-1 to TRBJ1-1; unclear D gene. The CDR3 sequence is 14 residues long. Germline V gene sequence: CDR1 SQVTM, CDR2 ANQGSEA. The V end was cut by 3 bases, the J end by 1 base, with 12 bases between. The CDR3 sequence: CSVESSGGNTEAFF. In DNA form, the CDR3 reads TGCAGCGTTGAGTCGAGCGGTGGGAACACTGAAGCTTTCTTT.

V gene TRBV15 combines with J gene TRBJ1-2; D perhaps matches TRBD1 (6 bases). Trimming pared 0 bases from V and 8 bases from J, leaving 13 bases between. The CDR3 length is 14 residues. Germline V CDR1 and CDR2: LNHNV, YYDKDF (reference sequence). The CDR3 nucleotides are TGTGCCACCAGCAGAGATCCAGGGGCGGGCGGCTACACCTTC. Translated, it gives CATSRDPGAGGYTF.

This clone showed up just a few times. CDR3 in DNA: TGTGCCAGCGGGCTCGAGGTTCGCTCTGGAAACACCATATATTTT. Translated: CASGLEVRSGNTIYF. V usage is TRBV2 and J usage is TRBJ1-3; no firm D call. CDR1 and CDR2 from the germline V gene are SNHLY and FYNNEI. The CDR3 totals 15 residues. V lost 8 bases and J 0 bases, leaving 14 bases between the germline ends.

The chain uses TRBV29-1 and TRBJ2-6; 8 bases agree with TRBD2. Germline CDR1 reads SQVTM; CDR2 reads ANQGSEA. The trim removed 3 bases at V and 1 base at J, leaving 5 bases unmatched. The CDR3 sequence is 16 residues long. The DNA for the CDR3 is TGCAGCGTTGACAGCGGGGGCCTTTCTGGGGCCAACGTCCTGACTTTC. Translated: CSVDSGGLSGANVLTF.

This clone has only one observation. The chain carries TRBV29-1 and TRBJ2-3; D is possibly TRBD2 (6 bases). Germline V CDR1 and CDR2: SQVTM, ANQGSEA. The germline V and J ends were trimmed by 0 bases and 5 bases, with 9 bases remaining between them. The CDR3 runs to 13 residues. CDR3 in amino acids: CSVEEARGDTQYF. The CDR3 nucleotides are TGCAGCGTTGAAGAGGCGCGGGGAGATACGCAGTATTTT.

As regards this clone: Distinct nucleotide sequences in the sample also encode this CDR3. The chain employs TRBV5-1 and TRBJ2-1; maybe TRBD2 (6 bases). Trimming removed 0 bases at V and 5 bases at J, with 6 bases between. This CDR3 contains 13 residues. Germline loops: CDR1 SGHRS, CDR2 YFSETQ. The CDR3 DNA sequence: TGCGCCAGCAGCTTGGGGACTAACAATGAGCAGTTCTTC. Its translation: CASSLGTNNEQFF.

This clone was found once. The V and J genes are TRBV4-3 and TRBJ2-2; possibly TRBD2 for D (5 bases). Trimming pared 2 bases from V and 6 bases from J, leaving 7 bases between. The germline CDR1 and CDR2 sequences are LGHNA and YSLEER. The CDR3 length is 13 residues. The CDR3 sequence is CASSQLAPGELFF. The CDR3 nucleotides are TGCGCCAGCAGCCAACTAGCCCCCGGGGAGCTGTTTTTT.

The chain uses TRBV19 and TRBJ2-7; 7 bases map to TRBD2. This CDR3 region has 14 residues. Germline CDR1 reads LNHDA; CDR2 reads SQIVND (reference sequence). V dropped 5 bases and J dropped 3; count of bases not matched to a gene: 7. The CDR3 DNA reads as TGTGCCAGTAGTTCTCTAGCGGCGAACTACGAGCAGTACTTC. The encoded protein is CASSSLAANYEQYF.

This clone came up once. The J gene is TRBJ2-7, the V gene TRBV9; 7 bases are a match to TRBD2. Trimming removed 4 bases from V and 4 bases from J; junction bases left unmatched: 14. Germline V CDR1 and CDR2: SGDLS, YYNGEE. The CDR3 contains 16 residues. The CDR3 DNA sequence: TGTGCCAGCAGCTCCTCCCCTCGGGACTACCAATACGAGCAGTACTTC. This codes for CASSSSPRDYQYEQYF.

The gene calls are TRBV5-6 and TRBJ2-1, with D perhaps matching TRBD1 (6 bases). The CDR3 runs to 15 residues. Trimming shortened V by 2 bases and J by 8 bases, and 17 bases separated the two germline ends. Looked up from germline, CDR1 is SGHDT and CDR2 is YYEEEE. DNA of the CDR3: TGTGCCAGCAGCTTTCCAGGGGTGGGTTTGGATGAGCAGTTCTTC. Encoded protein: CASSFPGVGLDEQFF.

V gene TRBV19 combines with J gene TRBJ2-5, with 10 bases that match TRBD2. The CDR3 runs 14 residues. Trimming at V came to 10 bases and at J to 1 base, leaving 6 bases not matched to a gene. In germline, CDR1 is LNHDA, CDR2 SQIVND (reference sequence). CDR3 loop: CATAAGGPQETQYF. CDR3 DNA: TGTGCCACCGCAGCGGGGGGGCCCCAAGAGACCCAGTACTTC.

This clone appeared a single time. The V gene is TRBV24-1, the J gene TRBJ2-2, with 7 bases identical to TRBD2. With V trimmed by 2 bases and J by 6 bases, 11 bases remained unmatched. Germline loops: CDR1 KGHDR, CDR2 SFDVKD. The CDR3 contains 17 residues. The DNA of the CDR3 is TGTGCCACCAGTGATTCTTACGGTAGCGGGCCTCCCGGGGAGCTGTTTTTT. This translates into CATSDSYGSGPPGELFF.

V and J are TRBV6-5 and TRBJ2-7, with 7 bases matching TRBD1. J lost 3 bases, V lost 6 bases, and 5 bases had no gene match. The CDR3 totals 13 residues. CDR1 and CDR2 from the germline V gene are MNHEY and SVGAGI. Written as DNA, the CDR3 is TGTGCCAGCAGAGTAACAGGGGACTACGAGCAGTACTTC. It yields the protein CASRVTGDYEQYF.

The genes are TRBV5-4 and TRBJ2-5; TRBD2 matches 13 bases. The CDR3 contains 16 residues. Germline V gene sequence: CDR1 SGHNT, CDR2 YYREEE (reference sequence). V lost 4 bases and J lost 5; bases outside the gene matches: 8. The CDR3 loop is CASSRRTSGGWETQYF. DNA for the CDR3: TGTGCCAGCAGCAGAAGGACTAGCGGGGGCTGGGAGACCCAGTACTTC.

This clone was seen only once. The chain has TRBV28 and TRBJ2-7, with 12 bases matching TRBD2. Germline CDR1 reads MDHEN; CDR2 reads SYDVKM. The CDR3 loop spans 16 amino acids. V lost 6 bases to trimming and J lost 2 bases; unmatched junction nucleotides: 8. This CDR3 is CASSHTLAGGTYEQYF. The CDR3 DNA follows: TGTGCCAGCAGCCATACACTAGCGGGGGGTACCTACGAGCAGTACTTC.

The sample holds many counts of this clone. The chain has TRBV6-5 and TRBJ1-2, with 7 bases that match TRBD1. This CDR3 region has 13 residues. The V segment lost 6 bases and the J segment 2 bases; nucleotides outside the gene matches: 3. CDR1 is MNHEY and CDR2 is SVGAGI in the germline V gene. The CDR3 protein is CASSAQGNYGYTF. The CDR3 bases are TGTGCCAGCAGCGCACAGGGGAACTATGGCTACACCTTC.

Ten or more counts support this clone. The chain combines TRBV2 with TRBJ1-2; no clear D gene. Deletions cut 1 base from V and 4 bases from J, with 10 bases between. Germline CDR1 SNHLY, CDR2 FYNNEI. The CDR3 runs 14 residues. This CDR3 reads CASSEGTEFYGYTF. Written as DNA, the CDR3 is TGTGCCAGCAGTGAAGGGACGGAATTCTATGGCTACACCTTC. Drawing the rest from reference TRBV2 and TRBJ1-2, the complete variable domain is EPEVTQTPSHQVTQMGQEVILRCVPISNHLYFYWYRQILGQKVEFLVSFYNNEISEKSEIFDDQFSVERPDGSNFTLKIRSTKLEDSAMYFCASSEGTEFYGYTFGSGTRLTVV.

This chain joins TRBV2 and TRBJ1-6; no definite D call. Trimming removed 5 bases from V and 8 bases from J, with 16 bases in between. Per the germline V gene, CDR1 is SNHLY and CDR2 is FYNNEI. The CDR3 runs 15 residues. The CDR3 reads CASSKGGPADSPLHF. The CDR3 nucleotides are TGTGCCAGCAGTAAAGGCGGCCCTGCCGATTCACCCCTCCACTTT.

This clone was counted between two and nine times. The rearrangement links TRBV28 to TRBJ1-6; D perhaps matches TRBD1 (6 bases). Germline loops: CDR1 MDHEN, CDR2 SYDVKM. Trimming took 7 bases from V and 7 from J, leaving 11 bases between them. The CDR3 contains 13 residues. The CDR3 region is CASTGQPNSPLHF. The CDR3 DNA reads as TGTGCCAGCACCGGACAGCCCAATTCACCCCTCCACTTT.

The V call is TRBV6-1, the J call TRBJ1-6; tentative D call: TRBD1 (6 bases). The CDR3 totals 18 residues. Germline V lookup: CDR1 MNHNS, CDR2 SASEGT. Trimming stripped 4 bases from V and 1 base from J, with 17 bases between. DNA for the CDR3: TGTGCCAGCAGTGGCCGTGTCCGGGGGCGTTCCTATAATTCACCCCTCCACTTT. Residues: CASSGRVRGRSYNSPLHF.